What follows is one T cell receptor beta chain and its context. The antigen remains undetermined. This sample stems from a study of cytomegalovirus exposure and HLA in healthy donors. Sampled while nominally healthy, donors likely had unrecorded immune exposures. The PCR was carried out with 60 Vbeta primers and 13 Jbeta primers. As handled by the study authors: Among the unique TCR beta chains that a later analysis counted, about 81 million in all, 10 million to 11 million were shared. Libraries were prepared by immunoSEQ multiplex PCR; TCRdb keeps only in-frame clonotypes and omits some of them. The DNA was the basis for D and trimming; V, J and clone size are from that table. The sample table sets out 100,000 to 150,000 clones. CDR3 length: 14 amino acids. Germline lookup yields CDR1 MDHEN and CDR2 SYDVKM. V was shortened by 2 bases and J by 2 bases, with 10 bases between the two germline ends. General observations from the study: For most TCR sequences rarity was the rule, although some public TCRs occurred in many donors. V segments that were indistinguishable, TRBV6-2 and TRBV6-3 among them, were omitted from analysis.

The TCR sequence derives from a man aged 25-45 years in good health and CMV-seronegative. The sequenced sample was PBMCs. The chain links TRBV28 to TRBJ2-7, with TRBD2 as a possible D gene (5 bases). The CDR3: CASSLGGNPYEQYF. In nucleotides, the CDR3 is TGTGCCAGCAGTTTAGGAGGAAACCCCTACGAGCAGTACTTC.